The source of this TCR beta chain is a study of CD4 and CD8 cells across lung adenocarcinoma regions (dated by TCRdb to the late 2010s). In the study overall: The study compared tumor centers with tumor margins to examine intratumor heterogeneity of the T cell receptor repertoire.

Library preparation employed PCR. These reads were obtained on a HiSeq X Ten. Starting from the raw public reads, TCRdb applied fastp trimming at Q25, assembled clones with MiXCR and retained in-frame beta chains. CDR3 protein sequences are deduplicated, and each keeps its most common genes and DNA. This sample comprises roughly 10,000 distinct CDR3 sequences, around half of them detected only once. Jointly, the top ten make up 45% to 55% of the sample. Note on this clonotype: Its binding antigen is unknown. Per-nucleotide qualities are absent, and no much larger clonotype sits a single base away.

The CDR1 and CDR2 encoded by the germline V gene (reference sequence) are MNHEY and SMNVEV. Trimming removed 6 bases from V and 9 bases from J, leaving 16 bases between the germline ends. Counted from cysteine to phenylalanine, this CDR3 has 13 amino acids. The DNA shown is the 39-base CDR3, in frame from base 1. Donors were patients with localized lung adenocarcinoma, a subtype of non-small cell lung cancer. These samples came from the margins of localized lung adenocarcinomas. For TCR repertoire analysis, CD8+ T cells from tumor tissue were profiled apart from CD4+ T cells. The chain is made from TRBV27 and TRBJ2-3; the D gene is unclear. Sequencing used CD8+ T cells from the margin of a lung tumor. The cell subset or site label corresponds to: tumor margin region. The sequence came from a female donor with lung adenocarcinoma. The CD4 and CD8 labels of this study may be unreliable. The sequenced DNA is TGTGCCAGCAGCCTACTTGACGAAAACACGCAGTATTTT. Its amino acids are CASSLLDENTQYF.